The next 19 T cell receptor beta chains were all read from a single sample in a study of Tregs in tolerant kidney transplant recipients. These receptors lack a known antigen. TCRdb keeps only in-frame clones here, not all; method: immunoSEQ multiplex PCR. Among around 9,800 clones listed, approximately 89% were seen once. Sample: Tregs from blood cultured with allogeneic cells, taken before the transplant. Receptors originate from a human patient who received a combined kidney and bone marrow transplant.

The chain combines TRBV4-2 with TRBJ2-5; D is perhaps TRBD2 (6 bases). The CDR3 is 16 amino acids. Trimming took off 1 base at V and 3 bases at J, with 15 bases between the two ends. Germline loops: CDR1 LGHNA, CDR2 YNFKEQ. The DNA for the CDR3 is TGTGCCAGCAGCCAAGTCCGGGAGAATTGGGAAGAGACCCAGTACTTC. Translated, it gives CASSQVRENWEETQYF.

The chain combines TRBV11-2 with TRBJ2-2; D not resolved. Germline CDR1 SGHAT, CDR2 FQNNGV. CDR3 length: 12 residues. Trimming pared 5 bases from V and 3 bases from J, leaving 4 bases between. CDR3 DNA sequence: TGTGCCAGCAGCCTATACACCGGGGAGCTGTTTTTT. Its translation is CASSLYTGELFF.

This rearrangement joins TRBV7-9 to TRBJ1-4, with D uncertain. V was trimmed by 3 bases and J by 10 bases, leaving 9 bases between them. This CDR3 contains 12 residues. Germline lookup yields CDR1 SEHNR and CDR2 FQNEAQ (reference sequence). Here the CDR3 reads CASSFPEGKLFF. CDR3 bases: TGTGCCAGCAGCTTCCCGGAGGGAAAACTGTTTTTT.

V usage is TRBV15 and J usage is TRBJ2-3; D unclear. V lost 0 bases and J lost 14, with 15 bases in between. This CDR3 is 13 amino acids long. CDR1 and CDR2 (germline): LNHNV, YYDKDF (reference sequence). CDR3 nucleotides: TGTGCCACCAGCAGAGATTTGTTTCCCCTGTTGTATTTT. This codes for CATSRDLFPLLYF.

The chain carries TRBV15 and TRBJ1-1; D perhaps matches TRBD1 (5 bases). Per the germline V gene, CDR1 is LNHNV and CDR2 is YYDKDF (reference sequence). The CDR3 spans 19 residues. The V end lost 0 bases, the J end lost 1 base, and 21 bases lay between the germline ends. The chain's CDR3 is CATSRDKGGAFWGNTEAFF. CDR3 DNA: TGTGCCACCAGCAGAGATAAAGGCGGGGCGTTCTGGGGGAACACTGAAGCTTTCTTT.

The chain couples TRBV27 to TRBJ2-7, with 13 bases aligning to TRBD2. The J segment lost 3 bases and the V segment lost 5 bases, leaving 10 bases of the junction unmatched. Germline lookup yields CDR1 MNHEY and CDR2 SMNVEV (reference sequence). This CDR3 spans 17 amino acids. CDR3 DNA sequence: TGTGCCAGCAGTCCCGCCGCGGGGACTAGCGGGATCTACGAGCAGTACTTC. Amino acid sequence: CASSPAAGTSGIYEQYF.

The J gene is TRBJ1-1, the V gene TRBV11-3; no clear D gene. Per the germline V gene, CDR1 is SGHNT and CDR2 is YENEEA. Trimming shortened V by 1 base and J by 5 bases, and 5 bases separated the two germline ends. The CDR3 loop spans 12 amino acids. The CDR3 nucleotides are TGTGCCAGCAGCTTAGCTGAAACTGAAGCTTTCTTT. Translated, it gives CASSLAETEAFF.

The chain uses TRBV7-9 and TRBJ2-1; 11 bases map to TRBD2. This CDR3 comprises 15 residues. V was pared by 4 bases and J by 5 bases, with 4 bases of the junction left unmatched. Germline-derived CDR1 and CDR2 are SEHNR and FQNEAQ (reference sequence). The CDR3: CASSSRTSGHNEQFF. For the CDR3, the DNA is TGTGCCAGCAGCTCGAGGACTAGCGGGCACAATGAGCAGTTCTTC. Looking up the rest from reference TRBV7-9 and TRBJ2-1 gives the full variable domain: DTGVSQNPRHKITKRGQNVTFRCDPISEHNRLYWYRQTLGQGPEFLTYFQNEAQLEKSRLLSDRFSAERPKGSFSTLEIQRTEQGDSAMYLCASSSRTSGHNEQFFGPGTRLTVL.

A note on this clone: One end of the junction varies from germline; a read error may be responsible. The chain uses TRBV11-3 and TRBJ2-1; no firm D call. CDR1 is SGHNT, CDR2 YENEEA, per germline. This CDR3 has 11 amino acids. CDR3 protein: CASSLDGPQFF. CDR3 nucleotide sequence: TGTGCCAGCAGCCTAGACGGGCCGCAGTTCTTC.

The CDR3 protein is CASTWGGRGNTIYF. CDR3 DNA: TGTGCCAGCACCTGGGGTGGCAGGGGAAACACCATATATTTT. The V gene is TRBV5-6, the J gene TRBJ1-3; D is unresolved. V gave up 6 bases and J gave up 4 bases, with 14 bases separating them. This CDR3 has 14 residues. Germline CDR1 SGHDT, CDR2 YYEEEE. The variable domain in full, completed from reference TRBV5-6 and TRBJ1-3, reads DAGVTQSPTHLIKTRGQQVTLRCSPKSGHDTVSWYQQALGQGPQFIFQYYEEEERQRGNFPDRFSGHQFPNYSSELNVNALLLGDSALYLCASTWGGRGNTIYFGEGSWLTVV.

This chain links TRBV7-8 with TRBJ1-2; D call uncertain. V was trimmed by 1 base and J by 8 bases, leaving 29 bases between them. This CDR3 contains 19 residues. Germline V CDR1 and CDR2: SGHVS, FQNEAQ. The CDR3 region has the DNA TGTGCCAGCAGCTTAGAAGCGGGTTTCTATTCCCCCGTCTTGCGAGGCTACACCTTC. Protein product: CASSLEAGFYSPVLRGYTF.

This clone was seen just once. This chain joins TRBV2 and TRBJ2-1, with 9 bases that match TRBD2. Germline V lookup: CDR1 SNHLY, CDR2 FYNNEI. The V segment lost 4 bases and the J segment 1 base; nucleotides outside the gene matches: 5. The CDR3 is 16 amino acids. As DNA, the CDR3 is TGTGCCAGCAGTGGGTCTAGCGGGGTGTCCTACAATGAGCAGTTCTTC. It is translated as CASSGSSGVSYNEQFF.

There are a few counts of this clone. The V and J genes are TRBV28 and TRBJ2-7, with a tentative D call TRBD1 (5 bases). This CDR3 is built from 11 residues. V lost 7 bases and J lost 10, with 14 bases in between. Per the germline V gene, CDR1 is MDHEN and CDR2 is SYDVKM. The CDR3 region has the DNA TGTGCCAGCAAGGATAGGGGTTTACAGTACTTC. Encoded protein: CASKDRGLQYF.

The CDR3 loop is CASSPPGGGGSGEQYF. In DNA form, the CDR3 reads TGTGCCAGCTCACCACCGGGAGGCGGGGGGTCAGGCGAGCAGTACTTC. This chain joins TRBV18 and TRBJ2-7, with TRBD2 matching 8 bases. The CDR3 spans 16 residues. The germline gives CDR1 KGHSH, CDR2 LQKENI. With V trimmed by 0 bases and J by 6 bases, 10 bases remained unmatched.

The chain links TRBV5-1 to TRBJ1-2, with a tentative D call TRBD1 (5 bases). Per the germline V gene, CDR1 is SGHRS and CDR2 is YFSETQ. The CDR3 loop spans 14 amino acids. Between the trimmed V and J ends, which lost 0 bases and 2 bases, there was a span of 8 bases. This CDR3 reads CASSLEGLNYGYTF. DNA of the CDR3: TGCGCCAGCAGCTTGGAGGGGCTCAACTATGGCTACACCTTC.

The chain combines TRBV7-2 with TRBJ2-5, with TRBD1 as a possible D gene (7 bases). Germline values: CDR1 SGHTA, CDR2 FQGNSA. The CDR3 consists of 15 residues. The ends were cut back, 4 bases at V and 4 bases at J, with 16 bases in the middle. Written as DNA, the CDR3 is TGTGCCAGCAGCTCGAGGAGGGGGCGCCCAGAGACCCAGTACTTC. Translated: CASSSRRGRPETQYF.

This clone occurred once. This sequence joins TRBV5-1 and TRBJ1-2; D might be TRBD1 (5 bases). The ends were cut back, 4 bases at V and 4 bases at J, with 11 bases in the middle. The CDR3 is made up of 13 amino acids. CDR1 SGHRS and CDR2 YFSETQ come from the germline V gene. CDR3 DNA: TGCGCCAGCAGCCGTTACGACAGCTATGGCTACACCTTC. Translated: CASSRYDSYGYTF.

This chain uses TRBV29-1 with TRBJ1-1, with D possibly TRBD1 on 5 matching bases. V shed 3 bases and J shed 5 bases, with 10 bases lying between them. CDR3 length: 12 residues. CDR1 SQVTM and CDR2 ANQGSEA come from the germline V gene. The chain's CDR3 is CSVDQGRTEAFF. In DNA, the CDR3 is TGCAGCGTTGATCAGGGACGAACTGAAGCTTTCTTT.

V gene TRBV19 combines with J gene TRBJ1-5, with 8 bases fitting TRBD1. The CDR3 has 16 residues. CDR1 and CDR2 from the germline V gene are LNHDA and SQIVND (reference sequence). J was trimmed by 0 bases and V by 10 bases; bases with no gene match: 11. The CDR3 sequence: CATTDRDFNSNQPQHF. The DNA of the CDR3 is TGTGCCACAACGGACAGGGATTTCAATAGCAATCAGCCCCAGCATTTT.